This T cell receptor beta chain was identified in a study of OX40 agonist ivuxolimab in advanced cancers. Whole-study context: Clinicians treated patients with ivuxolimab, an agonistic anti-OX40 (CD134) antibody. Study-wide results and limits: The 0.1-3.0 mg/kg partial responders had among the lowest clonal expansion.

Comment on this clone: Its cognate antigen is unknown.

Sequenced by immunoSEQ multiplex PCR; TCRdb stores in-frame clones only, minus some. Seen here are about 38,000 clones, over 65% observed once, and the top ten hold about 12%. Blood was sampled at baseline, cycle 4 day 1, and cycle 7 day 1. CDR3 size: 15 residues. In germline, CDR1 is ENHRY, CDR2 SYGVKD. The J segment lost 2 bases and the V segment lost 5 bases, leaving 9 bases of the junction unmatched. The source was CD4+ or CD8+ T cells sorted from blood, collected in a trial of the OX40 agonist ivuxolimab. The receptor was isolated from an adult with an advanced solid tumor such as melanoma, head and neck, liver or kidney cancer. This rearrangement joins TRBV10-3 to TRBJ2-7; 7 positions match TRBD2. The CDR3 nucleotides are TGTGCCATCAGTACCCCCGGGACTAACCCCTACGAGCAGTACTTC. Amino acid sequence: CAISTPGTNPYEQYF.